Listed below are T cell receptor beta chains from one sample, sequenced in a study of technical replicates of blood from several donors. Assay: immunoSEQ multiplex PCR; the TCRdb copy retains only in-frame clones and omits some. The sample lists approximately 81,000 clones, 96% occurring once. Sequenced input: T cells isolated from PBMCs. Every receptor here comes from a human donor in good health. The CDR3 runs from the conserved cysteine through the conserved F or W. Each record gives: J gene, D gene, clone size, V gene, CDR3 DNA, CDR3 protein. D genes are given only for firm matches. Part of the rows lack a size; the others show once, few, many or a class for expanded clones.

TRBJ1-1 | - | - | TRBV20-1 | TGCAGTGCTTATTTTTCCACTGAAGCTTTCTTT | CSAYFSTEAFF
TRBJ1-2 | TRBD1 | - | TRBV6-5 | TGTGCCAGCAGTTACTACCCAGGGGGATCTGGCTACACCTTC | CASSYYPGGSGYTF
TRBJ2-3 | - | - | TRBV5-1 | TGCGCCAGCAGCGAAGCGGACCCTAGCACAGATACGCAGTATTTT | CASSEADPSTDTQYF
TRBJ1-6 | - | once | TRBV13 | TGTGCCAGCAGCTTAGAGCAGGGAGGATCACCCCTCCACTTT | CASSLEQGGSPLHF
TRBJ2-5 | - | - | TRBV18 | TGTGCCAGCTCACCACTCTCCCCGGGAGAAGTTTCCTTTTTCCAAGAGACCCAGTACTTC | CASSPLSPGEVSFFQETQYF
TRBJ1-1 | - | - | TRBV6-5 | TGTGCCAGCAAGGAGGACACTGAAGCTTTCTTT | CASKEDTEAFF
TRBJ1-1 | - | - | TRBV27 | TGTGCCAGCAGTAACCTTCGGGACATGAACACTGAAGCTTTCTTT | CASSNLRDMNTEAFF
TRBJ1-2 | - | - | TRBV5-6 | TGTGCCAGCAGCGCCCTAGGACACGACCTCAACTATGGCTACACCTTC | CASSALGHDLNYGYTF
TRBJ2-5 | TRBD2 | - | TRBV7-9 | TGTGCCAGCAGCCTGGGACTAGCGGGGGGGTACCAAGAGACCCAGTACTTC | CASSLGLAGGYQETQYF
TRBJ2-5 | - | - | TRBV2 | TGTGCCAGCAGATACTACGGCCAAGAGACCCAGTACTTC | CASRYYGQETQYF
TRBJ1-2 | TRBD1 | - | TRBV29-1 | TGCAGCGTAGGGACAGACTATGGCTACACCTTC | CSVGTDYGYTF
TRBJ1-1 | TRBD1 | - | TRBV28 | TGTGCCAGCAGGAGTGGGGGACAGGGGAACACTGAAGCTTTCTTT | CASRSGGQGNTEAFF
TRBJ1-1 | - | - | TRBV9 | TGTGCCAGCAGCCCGGGACAACTGAACACTGAAGCTTTCTTT | CASSPGQLNTEAFF
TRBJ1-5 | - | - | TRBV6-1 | TGTGCCAGCCTAGGACAGACGGATCAGCCCCAGCATTTT | CASLGQTDQPQHF
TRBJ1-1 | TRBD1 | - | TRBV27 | TGTGCCAGCACTAATACCAGGGGGGACACTGAAGCTTTCTTT | CASTNTRGDTEAFF
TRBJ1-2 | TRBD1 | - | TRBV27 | TGTGCCAGCGGACTGATTGGGGACAGGGAGTTCGGCTACACCTTC | CASGLIGDREFGYTF
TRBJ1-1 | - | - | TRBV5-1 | TGCGCCAGCAGCTTCGGTTCCAGGGGACTGAACACTGAAGCTTTCTTT | CASSFGSRGLNTEAFF
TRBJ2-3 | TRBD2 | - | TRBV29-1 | TGCAGCGTTGAAGACGCGGGGGGGCTGACAGATACGCAGTATTTT | CSVEDAGGLTDTQYF
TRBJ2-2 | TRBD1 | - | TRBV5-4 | TGTGCCAGCAGCGTGACAGGGATCGGGGAGCTGTTTTTT | CASSVTGIGELFF
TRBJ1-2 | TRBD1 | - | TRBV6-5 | TGTGCCAGCAGTTATAGGGACAGAGCTAACTATGGCTACACCTTC | CASSYRDRANYGYTF
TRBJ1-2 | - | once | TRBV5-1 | TGCGCCAGCAGCTTGGCCACAGGAGCAAACTATGGCTACACCTTC | CASSLATGANYGYTF
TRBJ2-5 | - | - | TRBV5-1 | TGCGCCAGCAGCCCGGATGGGCAGATTCAAGAGACCCAGTACTTC | CASSPDGQIQETQYF
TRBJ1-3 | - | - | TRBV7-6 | TGTGCCAGCAGCCCCCTCGACAGGGGAAACACCATATATTTT | CASSPLDRGNTIYF
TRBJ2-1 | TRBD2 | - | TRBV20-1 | TGCAGTGTCTTAGCGGGATTAGAGCAGTTCTTC | CSVLAGLEQFF
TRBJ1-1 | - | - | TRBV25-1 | TGTGCCAGCAGTGAATTGACAGCAAAAGCTTTCTTT | CASSELTAKAFF
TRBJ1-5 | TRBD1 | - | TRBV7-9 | TGTGCCAGCAGTGACAGGGCCCTTATGGGTGCCCAGCATTTT | CASSDRALMGAQHF
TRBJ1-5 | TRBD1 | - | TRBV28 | TGTGCCAGCAGTGGCTATGGGGACAGGTTGACCGATAGCAATCAGCCCCAGCATTTT | CASSGYGDRLTDSNQPQHF
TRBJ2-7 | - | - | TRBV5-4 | TGTGCCAGCAGCCCTGATGGCCGCTCCTACGAGCAGTACTTC | CASSPDGRSYEQYF
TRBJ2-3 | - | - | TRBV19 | TGTGCCAGTAGTATAGTGGCTAGTCTCGATACGCAGTATTTT | CASSIVASLDTQYF
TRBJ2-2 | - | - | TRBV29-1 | TGCAGCGTTGAAGATCTCGGGGTGGGCACCGGGGAGCTGTTTTTT | CSVEDLGVGTGELFF
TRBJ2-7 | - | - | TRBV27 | TGTGCCAGCAGTTTATCGTGGAACAGGGCCTTTTCAGGGCAGTACTTC | CASSLSWNRAFSGQYF
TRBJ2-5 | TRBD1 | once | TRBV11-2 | TGTGCCAGCAGCATACAGGGGGCGTCCGATTCGTTACTCCAAGAGACCCAGTACTTC | CASSIQGASDSLLQETQYF
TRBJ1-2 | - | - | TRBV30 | TGTGCCTGGAGTTTACGAAGAGATGGTGCCTATGGCTACACCTTC | CAWSLRRDGAYGYTF
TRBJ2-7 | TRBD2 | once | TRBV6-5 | TGTGCCAGCAGTTACGCGGGGGGATACGAGCAGTACTTC | CASSYAGGYEQYF
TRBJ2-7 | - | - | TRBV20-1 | TGCAGTGCTATTACATCCTACGAGCAGTACTTC | CSAITSYEQYF
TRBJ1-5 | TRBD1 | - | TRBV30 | TGTGCCTGGCACGGACAGGAGGTTAGCCAGCCCCAGCATTTT | CAWHGQEVSQPQHF
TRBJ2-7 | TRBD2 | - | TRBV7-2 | TGTGCCAGCAGCTTAGTCGGGCTAGCGGGAGTCGCTTACGAGCAGTACTTC | CASSLVGLAGVAYEQYF